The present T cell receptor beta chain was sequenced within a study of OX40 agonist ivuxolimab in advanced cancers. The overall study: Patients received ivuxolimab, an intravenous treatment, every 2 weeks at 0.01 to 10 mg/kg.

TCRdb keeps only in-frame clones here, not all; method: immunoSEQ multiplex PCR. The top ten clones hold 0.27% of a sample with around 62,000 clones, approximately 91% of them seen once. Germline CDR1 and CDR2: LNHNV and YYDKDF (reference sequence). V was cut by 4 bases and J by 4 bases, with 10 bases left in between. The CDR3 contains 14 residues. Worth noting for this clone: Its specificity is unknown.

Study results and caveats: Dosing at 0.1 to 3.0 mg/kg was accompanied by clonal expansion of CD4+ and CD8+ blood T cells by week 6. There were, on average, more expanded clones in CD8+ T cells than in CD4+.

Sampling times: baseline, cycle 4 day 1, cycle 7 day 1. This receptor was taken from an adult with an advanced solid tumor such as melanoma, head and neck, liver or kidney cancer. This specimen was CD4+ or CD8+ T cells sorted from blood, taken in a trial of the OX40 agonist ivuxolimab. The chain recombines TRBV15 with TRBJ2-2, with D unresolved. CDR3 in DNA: TGTGCCACCAGCATCGGACGGGTCACCGGGGAGCTGTTTTTT. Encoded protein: CATSIGRVTGELFF.